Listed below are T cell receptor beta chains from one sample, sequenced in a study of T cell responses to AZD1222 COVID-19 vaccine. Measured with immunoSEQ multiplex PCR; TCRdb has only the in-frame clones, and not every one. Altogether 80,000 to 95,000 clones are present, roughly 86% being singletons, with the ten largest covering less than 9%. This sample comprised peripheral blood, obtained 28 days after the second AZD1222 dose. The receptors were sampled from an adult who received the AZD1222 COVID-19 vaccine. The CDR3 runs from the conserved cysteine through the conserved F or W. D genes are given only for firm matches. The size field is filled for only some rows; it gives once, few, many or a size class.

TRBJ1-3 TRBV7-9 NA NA CASSLGGAPGNTIYF TGTGCCAGCAGCCTGGGGGGGGCGCCCGGAAACACCATATATTTT
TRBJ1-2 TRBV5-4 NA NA CASSLSGFGYGYTF TGTGCCAGCAGCTTGTCAGGGTTTGGCTATGGCTACACCTTC
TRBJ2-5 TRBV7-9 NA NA CASRIFAAGFRQETQYF TGTGCCAGCCGGATCTTCGCGGCTGGCTTTAGGCAAGAGACCCAGTACTTC
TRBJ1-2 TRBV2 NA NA CASSVDRNYGYTF TGTGCCAGCAGTGTGGACAGAAACTATGGCTACACCTTC
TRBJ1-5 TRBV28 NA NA CASSFNGRGPQPQHF TGTGCCAGCAGTTTTAACGGCAGGGGACCTCAGCCCCAGCATTTT
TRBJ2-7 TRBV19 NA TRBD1 CARRPGQGADEQYF TGTGCCAGGCGGCCGGGACAGGGGGCCGACGAGCAGTACTTC
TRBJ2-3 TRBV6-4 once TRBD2 CASSDSSGGGTDTQYF TGTGCCAGCAGTGACTCAAGTGGGGGGGGCACAGATACGCAGTATTTT
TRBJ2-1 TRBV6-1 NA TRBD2 CASSGEISGGETRDEQFF TGTGCCAGCAGTGGTGAAATAAGCGGGGGAGAAACCCGGGATGAGCAGTTCTTC
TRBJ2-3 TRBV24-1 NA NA CATTPRGTDTQYF TGTGCCACCACTCCGAGGGGAACAGATACGCAGTATTTT
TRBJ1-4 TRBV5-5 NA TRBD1 CASSLWTGNEKLFF TGTGCCAGCAGCTTGTGGACAGGGAACGAAAAACTGTTTTTT
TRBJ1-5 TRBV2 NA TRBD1 CASSQGDSNQPQHF TGTGCCAGCAGCCAGGGGGACAGCAATCAGCCCCAGCATTTT
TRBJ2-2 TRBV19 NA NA CASSIFPGSPAGELFF TGTGCCAGTAGTATATTTCCCGGTTCGCCGGCCGGGGAGCTGTTTTTT
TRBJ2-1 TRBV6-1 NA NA CASSEEDLSYNEQFF TGTGCCAGCAGTGAAGAGGACCTCTCCTACAATGAGCAGTTCTTC
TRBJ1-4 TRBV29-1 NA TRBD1 CSAVDLTTGGLEKLFF TGCAGCGCCGTTGACCTCACGACAGGGGGCCTGGAAAAACTGTTTTTT
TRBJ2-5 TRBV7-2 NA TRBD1 CASSLGTGAGETQYF TGTGCCAGCAGCTTAGGCACAGGGGCAGGGGAGACCCAGTACTTC
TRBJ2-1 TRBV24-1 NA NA CATSDSRTRAFEQFF TGTGCCACCAGTGATTCTAGGACCCGAGCCTTTGAGCAGTTCTTC
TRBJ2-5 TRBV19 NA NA CASSWGTQETQYF TGTGCCAGTAGTTGGGGGACCCAAGAGACCCAGTACTTC
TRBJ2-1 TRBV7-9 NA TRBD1 CASSWDRDPYNEQFF TGTGCCAGCAGCTGGGACAGGGACCCCTACAATGAGCAGTTCTTC
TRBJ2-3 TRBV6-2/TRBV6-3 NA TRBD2 CASSYGSGGGSTDTQYF TGTGCCAGCAGTTACGGATCGGGCGGGGGGAGCACAGATACGCAGTATTTT
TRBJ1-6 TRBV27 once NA CASAETSGGRSPLHF TGTGCCAGCGCCGAAACCTCCGGGGGCAGGTCACCCCTCCACTTT
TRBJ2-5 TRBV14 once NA CASSDNLWGLVDTQETQYF TGTGCCAGCAGCGATAACCTCTGGGGCCTAGTCGACACACAAGAGACCCAGTACTTC
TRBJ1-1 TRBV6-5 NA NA CASSYSIGRNTEAFF TGTGCCAGCAGTTACTCTATTGGGAGGAACACTGAAGCTTTCTTT
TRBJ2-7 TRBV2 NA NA CASSPFEGFGYEQYF TGTGCCAGCAGTCCGTTTGAGGGTTTCGGGTACGAGCAGTACTTC
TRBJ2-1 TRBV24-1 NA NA CATSVVGPRAWEQFF TGTGCCACCAGTGTTGTCGGCCCCAGGGCATGGGAGCAGTTCTTC
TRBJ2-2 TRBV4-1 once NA CASSLLEGTGELFF TGCGCCAGCAGCCTCTTAGAGGGCACCGGGGAGCTGTTTTTT
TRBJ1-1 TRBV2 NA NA CASSREGNTEAFF TGTGCCAGCAGCAGGGAGGGGAACACTGAAGCTTTCTTT
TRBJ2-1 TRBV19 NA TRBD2 CASSIDRGRARNEQFF TGTGCCAGTAGTATCGATCGCGGGAGGGCCCGCAATGAGCAGTTCTTC
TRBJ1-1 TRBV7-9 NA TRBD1 CASSLGTGVDTEAFF TGTGCCAGCAGCTTAGGGACAGGGGTGGACACTGAAGCTTTCTTT
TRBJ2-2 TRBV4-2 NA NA CASRLDPNTGELFF TGTGCCAGCAGGCTGGACCCGAACACCGGGGAGCTGTTTTTT